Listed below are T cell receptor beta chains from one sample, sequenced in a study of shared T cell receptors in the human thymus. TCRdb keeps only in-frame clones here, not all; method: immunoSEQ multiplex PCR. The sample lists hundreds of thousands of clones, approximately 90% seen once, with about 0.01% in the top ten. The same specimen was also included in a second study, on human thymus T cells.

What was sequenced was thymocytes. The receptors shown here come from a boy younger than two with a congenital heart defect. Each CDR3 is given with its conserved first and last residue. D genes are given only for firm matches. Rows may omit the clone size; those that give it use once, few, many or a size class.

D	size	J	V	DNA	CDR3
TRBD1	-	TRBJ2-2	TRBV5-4	TGTGCCAGCAGCTTGGGGTACACAGACAGGGGCTACACCGGGGAGCTGTTTTTT	CASSLGYTDRGYTGELFF
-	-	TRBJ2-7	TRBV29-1	TGCAGCGTTCAAAATGCAGCCTACGAGCAGTACTTC	CSVQNAAYEQYF
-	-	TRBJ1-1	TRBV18	TGTGCCAGCTCACCACCCGACCGAGGTGAAGCTTTCTTT	CASSPPDRGEAFF
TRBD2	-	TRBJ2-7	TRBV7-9	TGTGCCAGCAGCCCCTCTGGCGGGAGGGCGGGAGAGCAGTACTTC	CASSPSGGRAGEQYF
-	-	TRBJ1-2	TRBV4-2	TGTGCCAGCAGCCAAGGACGTGCGGGGGACTATGGCTACACCTTC	CASSQGRAGDYGYTF
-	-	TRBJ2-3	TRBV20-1	TGCAGTGCTAGACATCGGGTTACGCAGTATTTT	CSARHRVTQYF
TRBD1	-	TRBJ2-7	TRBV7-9	TGTGCCAGCAGCTTACATTTTCGGGACAGGGCCTACGAGCAGTACTTC	CASSLHFRDRAYEQYF
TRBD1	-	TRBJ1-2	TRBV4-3	TGCGCCAGCAGCCAAGCCCCAGGGGGCGTCGTTACTTATGGCTACACCTTC	CASSQAPGGVVTYGYTF
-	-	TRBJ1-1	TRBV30	TGTGCCTGGAGTGTACGGCAGGGAATTGAAGCTTTCTTT	CAWSVRQGIEAFF
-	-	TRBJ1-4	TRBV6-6	TGTGCCAGCAGTTCCACCGTGCGGCGCCGGGGGGAAAAACTGTTTTTT	CASSSTVRRRGEKLFF
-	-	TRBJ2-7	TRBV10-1	TGCGCCAGCAGTCGAGGGCCAGGGGTCTACGAGCAGTACTTC	CASSRGPGVYEQYF
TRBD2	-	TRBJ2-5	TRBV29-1	TGCAGCGTTGGGGGACTAGCGGGAGATGGGTACCAAGAGACCCAGTACTTC	CSVGGLAGDGYQETQYF
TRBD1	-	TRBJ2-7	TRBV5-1	TGCGCCAGCGGGAACAGGGGAGACGAGCAGTACTTC	CASGNRGDEQYF
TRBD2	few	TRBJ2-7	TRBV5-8	TGTGCCAGCAGCTTAGCTAGCGGGACAACCTACGAGCAGTACTTC	CASSLASGTTYEQYF
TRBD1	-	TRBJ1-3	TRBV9	TGTGCCAGCAGCACCTTAGGGGGCCTCTCTGGAAACACCATATATTTT	CASSTLGGLSGNTIYF
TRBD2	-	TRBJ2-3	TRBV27	TGTGCCAGCACCCCCGTGGCGCTAGCGGGAGTCAGGTTTAAAGATACGCAGTATTTT	CASTPVALAGVRFKDTQYF
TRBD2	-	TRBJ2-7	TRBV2	TGTGCCAGCAGTGTCATATTGTGGGGGCGGGAGGGCCTCCACGAGCAGTACTTC	CASSVILWGREGLHEQYF
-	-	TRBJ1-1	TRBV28	TGTGCCAGCAGTCTGTCGGACACTGAAGCTTTCTTT	CASSLSDTEAFF
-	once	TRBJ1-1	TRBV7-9	TGTGCCAGCAGCTTAACGGGACATATGAACACTGAAGCTTTCTTT	CASSLTGHMNTEAFF
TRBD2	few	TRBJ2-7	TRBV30	TGTGCCTGGAGTGTACAAGTGGCGGGAGTCTGGTACGAGCAGTACTTC	CAWSVQVAGVWYEQYF
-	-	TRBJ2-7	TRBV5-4	TGTGCCAGCAGCCGCACCCCAGGTTGGGGCAACGAGCAGTACTTC	CASSRTPGWGNEQYF
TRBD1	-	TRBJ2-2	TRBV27	TGTGCCAGCAGTTGGACAGGGGTCGGGGAGCTGTTTTTT	CASSWTGVGELFF
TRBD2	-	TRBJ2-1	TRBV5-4	TGTGCCAGCAGGCCCGGGACTAGCGACCCAAACAATGAGCAGTTCTTC	CASRPGTSDPNNEQFF
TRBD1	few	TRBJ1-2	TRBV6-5	TGTGCCAGCAGTTACTCGCACGGGACAGGGTTCGGCTACACCTTC	CASSYSHGTGFGYTF
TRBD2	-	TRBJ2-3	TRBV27	TGTGCCAGCAGTTCTGGACTAGCGGGAGGGCCTACAGATACGCAGTATTTT	CASSSGLAGGPTDTQYF
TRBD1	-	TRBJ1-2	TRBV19	TGTGCCAGTAGTATATCCCGGGCGGGGACCAGGGGGCTGAACTATGGCTACACCTTC	CASSISRAGTRGLNYGYTF